These 11 T cell receptor beta chains were sequenced from one sample in a study of beta chain features in type 1 diabetes. The isolated RNA, all of it, was reverse transcribed, so expressed TCRB transcripts were what got sequenced. Using immunoSEQ multiplex PCR, the repertoire was profiled, and TCRdb retains in-frame clones only, with some absent. This table has fewer than 500,000 clones, about 15% appearing once. What was sequenced was naive CD4+ T cells from blood. The receptors stem from a man younger than 40 in good health.

A note on this clone: This CDR3 is also generated by other DNA sequences in the sample. This sequence joins TRBV7-2 and TRBJ2-7, with 8 bases matching TRBD1. V was pared by 5 bases and J by 10 bases, with 16 bases of the junction left unmatched. This CDR3 spans 15 amino acids. Germline V lookup: CDR1 SGHTA, CDR2 FQGNSA. Written as DNA, the CDR3 is TGTGCCAGCAGCGGAATGGGGGACAGGAAACTAACTCAGTACTTC. This codes for CASSGMGDRKLTQYF.

This clone was seen a handful of times. J is TRBJ2-7 and V is TRBV28, with a possible D match to TRBD2 (6 bases). Trimming took 6 bases from V and 9 from J, leaving 21 bases between them. CDR1 is MDHEN and CDR2 is SYDVKM in the germline V gene. The CDR3 runs to 14 residues. The CDR3 region is CASSGRQAGSRQYV. The CDR3 coding sequence is TGTGCCAGCAGCGGTAGGCAGGCGGGGTCTAGGCAGTACGTC.

The V and J genes are TRBV7-8 and TRBJ2-3, with 9 bases that match TRBD2. The CDR3 contains 16 residues. The ends lost 2 bases at V and 5 bases at J; junction bases unmatched: 8. Germline V gene data show CDR1 as SGHVS and CDR2 as FQNEAQ. CDR3 coding DNA: TGTGCCAGCAGCTTATTTCTACAAGCGGGAGGAGATACGCAGTATTTT. Residues: CASSLFLQAGGDTQYF.

The CDR3 region is CASRARAHTEAFF. The DNA of the CDR3 is TGTGCCAGCAGAGCGAGGGCTCACACTGAAGCTTTCTTT. The chain links TRBV27 to TRBJ1-1; no firm D call. Germline V gene lookup returns CDR1 MNHEY and CDR2 SMNVEV (reference sequence). The ends were cut back, 6 bases at V and 3 bases at J, with 11 bases in the middle. This CDR3 is built from 13 residues.

This clone was found a few times. The chain employs TRBV28 and TRBJ2-1; no clear D. This CDR3 comprises 14 residues. In germline, CDR1 is MDHEN, CDR2 SYDVKM. V shed 4 bases and J shed 4 bases, with 11 bases lying between them. CDR3 bases: TGTGCCAGCAGTTCCACACCTTCATACAATGAGCAGTTCTTC. Translated: CASSSTPSYNEQFF.

The chain uses TRBV4-3 and TRBJ1-3; possibly TRBD1 for D (6 bases). This CDR3 spans 16 amino acids. Germline CDR1 reads LGHNA; CDR2 reads YSLEER. Between the trimmed V and J ends, which lost 1 base and 2 bases, there was a span of 12 bases. DNA for the CDR3: TGCGCCAGCAGCCAAGTTATTGAGGGGGCTGGAAACACCATATATTTT. This translates into CASSQVIEGAGNTIYF.

The V and J genes are TRBV6-1 and TRBJ1-1, with a tentative D call TRBD1 (5 bases). Germline V gene data show CDR1 as MNHNS and CDR2 as SASEGT. CDR3 length: 12 amino acids. The V and J ends lost 3 bases and 7 bases respectively, with 9 bases between them. CDR3: CASSELGGEAFF. In DNA, the CDR3 is TGTGCCAGCAGTGAGCTGGGGGGTGAAGCTTTCTTT.

This clone occurred many times. The chain carries TRBV7-9 and TRBJ2-5; D perhaps matches TRBD2 (5 bases). The CDR3 covers 12 residues. V was shortened by 5 bases and J by 5 bases, with 9 bases between the two germline ends. CDR1 and CDR2 (germline): SEHNR, FQNEAQ (reference sequence). CDR3 protein: CASSTPGETQYF. The CDR3 DNA is TGTGCCAGCAGCACCCCGGGGGAGACCCAGTACTTC.

This rearrangement joins TRBV5-1 to TRBJ2-3; the match to TRBD2 covers 11 bases. V was clipped by 1 base and J by 4 bases; unmatched bases: 8. The CDR3 is 17 residues long. The germline CDR1 and CDR2 sequences are SGHRS and YFSETQ. As DNA, the CDR3 is TGCGCCAGCAGCTTGAGGCTAGCGGGGGGACGGTCAGATACGCAGTATTTT. Translation: CASSLRLAGGRSDTQYF.

Notes on this clone: Distinct nucleotide sequences in the sample also encode this CDR3. The chain couples TRBV18 to TRBJ1-1; D perhaps matches TRBD1 (5 bases). V lost 2 bases and J lost 1, with 5 bases in between. The CDR3 sequence is 13 residues long. Looked up from germline, CDR1 is KGHSH and CDR2 is LQKENI. DNA for the CDR3: TGTGCCAGCTCACCAACAGGGAACACTGAAGCTTTCTTT. Its protein product is CASSPTGNTEAFF. Together with reference TRBV18 and TRBJ1-1, the CDR3 gives the full variable domain: NAGVMQNPRHLVRRRGQEARLRCSPMKGHSHVYWYRQLPEEGLKFMVYLQKENIIDESGMPKERFSAEFPKEGPSILRIQQVVRGDSAAYFCASSPTGNTEAFFGQGTRLTVV.

This chain uses TRBV28 with TRBJ1-5; D not resolved. Per the germline V gene, CDR1 is MDHEN and CDR2 is SYDVKM. V dropped 9 bases and J dropped 6 bases, with 12 bases sitting between them. This CDR3 is 12 amino acids long. CDR3 in amino acids: CASNPRGQPQHF. For the CDR3, the DNA is TGTGCCAGTAACCCTCGCGGTCAGCCCCAGCATTTT.